A single sample gave rise to the 24 T cell receptor beta chains below, sequenced in a study of radiotherapy plus CTLA-4 blockade in lung cancer. Repertoires were generated with immunoSEQ multiplex PCR, while TCRdb's copy carries only in-frame clones and drops some. The sample carries about 51,000 clones, around 79% recorded once. Here the sequenced sample was peripheral blood, taken from a patient treated with radiotherapy plus ipilimumab. These receptors originate from a human donor with non-small cell lung cancer whose response to radiotherapy plus ipilimumab could not be evaluated.

V usage is TRBV7-6 and J usage is TRBJ2-7; TRBD2 matches 12 bases. Germline V gene data show CDR1 as SGHVS and CDR2 as FNYEAQ. Germline trimming cut 3 bases from V and 3 bases from J; bases unmatched to any gene: 3. CDR3 length equals 15 residues. The CDR3 sequence: CASSFGTSGFYEQYF. CDR3 DNA sequence: TGTGCCAGCAGCTTTGGGACTAGCGGGTTCTACGAGCAGTACTTC.

V is TRBV9 and J is TRBJ2-6, with 10 positions matching TRBD1. CDR3 length: 17 residues. V was pared by 10 bases and J by 3 bases, with 13 bases of the junction left unmatched. CDR1 is SGDLS, CDR2 YYNGEE, per germline. CDR3 protein: CAGTRQGALVGANVLTF. The CDR3 region has the DNA TGTGCCGGCACCCGACAGGGGGCCCTTGTTGGGGCCAACGTCCTGACTTTC.

The J gene is TRBJ2-7, the V gene TRBV27; no clear D. The CDR3 runs to 14 residues. V lost 1 base and J 2 bases, leaving 9 bases between the germline ends. Germline CDR1 MNHEY, CDR2 SMNVEV (reference sequence). The CDR3 is CASSLFSTTYEQYF. CDR3 coding DNA: TGTGCCAGCAGTTTATTTAGTACCACCTACGAGCAGTACTTC.

This clone has only a few counts. Here the CDR3 reads CASSFSLISYEQYF. CDR3 DNA: TGCGCCAGCAGCTTCTCCCTAATCTCCTACGAGCAGTACTTC. This chain joins TRBV5-1 and TRBJ2-7; D is undetermined. The CDR3 extends over 14 amino acids. Germline lookup yields CDR1 SGHRS and CDR2 YFSETQ. The germline V and J ends were trimmed by 2 bases and 0 bases, with 9 bases remaining between them.

The table lists this clone with a few counts. The genes are TRBV4-3 and TRBJ2-1, with 14 bases fitting TRBD2. The V segment lost 0 bases and the J segment 2 bases; nucleotides outside the gene matches: 3. This CDR3 contains 18 residues. Germline lookup yields CDR1 LGHNA and CDR2 YSLEER. CDR3 residues: CASSQDRGLAGAYNEQFF. CDR3 DNA sequence: TGCGCCAGCAGCCAAGACAGGGGACTAGCGGGGGCCTACAATGAGCAGTTCTTC.

The chain employs TRBV7-9 and TRBJ1-2; 9 positions match TRBD1. Germline V CDR1 and CDR2: SEHNR, FQNEAQ (reference sequence). V trimming: 3 bases; J trimming: 4 bases; junction bases outside the gene matches: 0. The CDR3 runs to 13 residues. CDR3 protein: CASSLTGGYGYTF. CDR3 nucleotides: TGTGCCAGCAGCTTGACAGGGGGCTATGGCTACACCTTC. The full variable domain, its missing parts supplied by reference TRBV7-9 and TRBJ1-2, is DTGVSQNPRHKITKRGQNVTFRCDPISEHNRLYWYRQTLGQGPEFLTYFQNEAQLEKSRLLSDRFSAERPKGSFSTLEIQRTEQGDSAMYLCASSLTGGYGYTFGSGTRLTVV.

The chain recombines TRBV6-5 with TRBJ1-2; D is ambiguous. Trimming removed 5 bases at V and 8 bases at J, with 15 bases between. This CDR3 is built from 13 residues. Germline V gene data show CDR1 as MNHEY and CDR2 as SVGAGI. The CDR3 protein is CASSIGELRGYTF. The CDR3 bases are TGTGCCAGCAGTATCGGAGAGTTAAGGGGCTACACCTTC.

The chain combines TRBV6-1 with TRBJ1-2, with D hard to call. V gave up 6 bases and J gave up 8 bases, with 16 bases separating them. Per germline, CDR1 MNHNS and CDR2 SASEGT. This CDR3 region has 13 residues. CDR3 sequence: CASSLGYLEGYTF. CDR3 bases: TGTGCCAGCAGCCTCGGATACCTGGAGGGCTACACCTTC.

The chain links TRBV7-2 to TRBJ2-4; D perhaps matches TRBD2 (6 bases). The germline V and J ends were trimmed by 2 bases and 0 bases, with 14 bases remaining between them. This CDR3 is built from 17 residues. CDR1 is SGHTA, CDR2 FQGNSA, per germline. CDR3 protein: CASSLWSGGLAKNIQYF. CDR3 sequence (DNA): TGTGCCAGCAGCTTATGGTCCGGGGGACTAGCCAAAAACATTCAGTACTTC.

This chain connects TRBV7-3 to TRBJ2-1; 8 bases align to TRBD2. CDR1 is SGHTA and CDR2 is FQGTGA in the germline V gene. The J segment lost 6 bases and the V segment lost 5 bases, leaving 6 bases of the junction unmatched. This CDR3 region has 14 residues. Here the CDR3 DNA reads TGTGCCAGCAGCAGGGGACTAGGCCTCAATGAGCAGTTCTTC. It codes for CASSRGLGLNEQFF.

In this sample, this clone turned up once. V gene TRBV10-2 combines with J gene TRBJ2-2; a possible D gene is TRBD1 (6 bases). Germline CDR1 is WSHSY and CDR2 is SAAADI. Trimming removed 6 bases from V and 0 bases from J, with 14 bases in between. The CDR3 loop spans 16 amino acids. The CDR3 DNA is TGCGCCAGCAGGGGGGACACCCAAGCGAACACCGGGGAGCTGTTTTTT. Translated, it gives CASRGDTQANTGELFF.

V is TRBV7-9 and J is TRBJ1-1; 8 nucleotides match TRBD1. Germline V CDR1 and CDR2: SEHNR, FQNEAQ (reference sequence). The CDR3 sequence is 15 residues long. Unmatched junction bases numbered 3, after V lost 3 bases and J lost 0 bases. The CDR3 bases are TGTGCCAGCAGCTTGGAACAGGGGGTGAACACTGAAGCTTTCTTT. Translating it yields CASSLEQGVNTEAFF.

V usage is TRBV2 and J usage is TRBJ1-2; 7 nucleotides align to TRBD1. CDR3 length: 13 amino acids. Trimming at V came to 5 bases and at J to 14 bases, leaving 14 bases not matched to a gene. In germline, CDR1 is SNHLY, CDR2 FYNNEI. The CDR3 spells CASSPRQGRGKTF. As DNA, the CDR3 is TGTGCCAGCAGTCCACGACAGGGAAGGGGTAAAACCTTC.

The V gene is TRBV19, the J gene TRBJ2-7; 7 positions agree with TRBD1. The CDR3 spans 14 residues. Trimming at V came to 4 bases and at J to 2 bases, leaving 5 bases not matched to a gene. Germline V lookup: CDR1 LNHDA, CDR2 SQIVND (reference sequence). In DNA form, the CDR3 reads TGTGCCAGTAGTACGACAGGGAGTACCTACGAGCAGTACTTC. This sequence encodes CASSTTGSTYEQYF.

This clone was seen more than once but under ten times. V and J are TRBV20-1 and TRBJ1-2; 9 bases map to TRBD1. Germline assignment: CDR1 DFQATT and CDR2 SNEGSKA (reference sequence). This CDR3 is built from 10 residues. The CDR3 protein is CGGTGNGYTF. CDR3 nucleotides: TGCGGCGGGACAGGGAATGGCTACACCTTC.

The rearrangement links TRBV7-3 to TRBJ1-2, with no clear D. The germline V and J ends were trimmed by 2 bases and 2 bases, with 15 bases remaining between them. Looked up from germline, CDR1 is SGHTA and CDR2 is FQGTGA. This CDR3 contains 16 residues. CDR3 sequence: CASSLRRIPGNYGYTF. In DNA form, the CDR3 reads TGTGCCAGCAGCTTACGTAGGATACCCGGGAACTATGGCTACACCTTC. The full variable domain, in which reference TRBV7-3 and TRBJ1-2 provide the parts outside the CDR3, is GAGVSQTPSNKVTEKGKYVELRCDPISGHTALYWYRQSLGQGPEFLIYFQGTGAADDSGLPNDRFFAVRPEGSVSTLKIQRTERGDSAVYLCASSLRRIPGNYGYTFGSGTRLTVV.

V is TRBV7-6 and J is TRBJ2-5; 9 nucleotides match TRBD1. V gave up 5 bases and J gave up 5 bases; unmatched junction bases: 9. The CDR3 runs 15 residues. From germline, CDR1 is SGHVS and CDR2 FNYEAQ. CDR3 loop: CASSDKQGAWETQYF. For the CDR3, the DNA is TGTGCCAGCAGCGACAAACAGGGGGCTTGGGAGACCCAGTACTTC.

The chain uses TRBV19 and TRBJ2-3; TRBD2 matches 8 bases. The V gene's germline CDR1 is LNHDA and CDR2 SQIVND (reference sequence). This CDR3 has 14 amino acids. V gave up 7 bases and J gave up 4 bases; unmatched junction bases: 7. CDR3 in DNA: TGTGCCAGTAAGGTGAGCGGGGGATCAGATACGCAGTATTTT. Translating it yields CASKVSGGSDTQYF.

The gene calls are TRBV5-6 and TRBJ1-5; D not resolved. V was cut by 1 base and J by 0 bases, with 11 bases left in between. Germline V CDR1 and CDR2: SGHDT, YYEEEE. The CDR3 has 16 residues. The CDR3 coding sequence is TGTGCCAGCAGCTTGTTTTCTGAACATAGCAATCAGCCCCAGCATTTT. Residues: CASSLFSEHSNQPQHF. Full variable domain (outside the CDR3, taken from reference TRBV5-6 and TRBJ1-5): DAGVTQSPTHLIKTRGQQVTLRCSPKSGHDTVSWYQQALGQGPQFIFQYYEEEERQRGNFPDRFSGHQFPNYSSELNVNALLLGDSALYLCASSLFSEHSNQPQHFGDGTRLSIL.

The rearrangement uses TRBV5-8 and TRBJ1-6, with TRBD1 matching 8 bases. Germline V gene sequence: CDR1 SGHTS, CDR2 YDEGEE. V shed 3 bases and J 9 bases; nucleotides not matched to a gene: 5. This CDR3 comprises 14 residues. The chain's CDR3 is CASSSGQGFSPLHF. CDR3 sequence (DNA): TGTGCCAGCAGCTCCGGACAGGGATTTTCACCCCTCCACTTT.

This clone has a single count. The chain is built from TRBV7-2 and TRBJ1-1, with a weak D call TRBD1 (6 bases). The germline gives CDR1 SGHTA, CDR2 FQGNSA. Trimming shortened V by 3 bases and J by 2 bases, and 10 bases separated the two germline ends. There are 14 residues in the CDR3. The DNA for the CDR3 is TGTGCCAGCAGCTTTACGACAGGAAACACTGAAGCTTTCTTT. It encodes CASSFTTGNTEAFF. Looking up the rest from reference TRBV7-2 and TRBJ1-1 gives the full variable domain: GAGVSQSPSNKVTEKGKDVELRCDPISGHTALYWYRQSLGQGLEFLIYFQGNSAPDKSGLPSDRFSAERTGGSVSTLTIQRTQQEDSAVYLCASSFTTGNTEAFFGQGTRLTVV.

This clone has only one observation. The chain links TRBV28 to TRBJ2-7; 8 bases are shared with TRBD1. This CDR3 is 15 amino acids long. J was trimmed by 4 bases and V by 8 bases; bases with no gene match: 13. Germline V lookup: CDR1 MDHEN, CDR2 SYDVKM. CDR3 bases: TGTGCCAGCGAGGGAAGGGGACAGGCTGAATACGAGCAGTACTTC. It is translated as CASEGRGQAEYEQYF.

The chain couples TRBV28 to TRBJ2-2, with 10 bases that match TRBD1. V lost 8 bases and J lost 7; bases outside the gene matches: 7. The germline gives CDR1 MDHEN, CDR2 SYDVKM. This CDR3 region has 14 residues. CDR3 loop: CASQTGGYYGELFF. For the CDR3, the DNA is TGTGCCAGCCAGACAGGGGGCTACTACGGGGAGCTGTTTTTT.

The table lists this clone with a few counts. The chain joins TRBV4-3 to TRBJ2-1, with 9 bases matching TRBD2. The CDR3 covers 16 residues. With V trimmed by 0 bases and J by 8 bases, 8 bases remained unmatched. Germline V gives CDR1 LGHNA, CDR2 YSLEER. The CDR3 is CASSQDWRGGPDEQFF. The CDR3 DNA is TGCGCCAGCAGCCAAGATTGGCGGGGGGGCCCGGATGAGCAGTTCTTC.